The 19 T cell receptor beta chains presented below share a single source sample, sequenced in a study of blood T cell repertoires in COVID-19. TCRdb keeps only in-frame clones here, not all; method: immunoSEQ multiplex PCR. The sample has roughly 400,000 clones, about 86% seen once. The sequencing sample was made of PBMCs or T cells enriched from blood (not recorded which). The source is a woman between 50 and 59 years old who had recovered from COVID-19.

This clone was seen once. The chain carries TRBV19 and TRBJ1-2; maybe TRBD1 (6 bases). The length of the CDR3 is 15 residues. Germline CDR1 reads LNHDA; CDR2 reads SQIVND (reference sequence). Trimming removed 4 bases at V and 3 bases at J, with 15 bases between. The CDR3 bases are TGTGCCAGTAGTAGGGCTGGGGGCGTCGACTATGGCTACACCTTC. This encodes CASSRAGGVDYGYTF.

This CDR3 is CASSLAGLGYTF. The DNA of the CDR3 is TGTGCCAGCAGTTTAGCGGGTTTGGGCTACACCTTC. The chain carries TRBV28 and TRBJ1-2, with no clear D. The ends were cut back, 2 bases at V and 8 bases at J, with 9 bases in the middle. Germline CDR1 and CDR2: MDHEN and SYDVKM. The length of the CDR3 is 12 residues.

The chain has TRBV5-1 and TRBJ2-7, with 8 bases identical to TRBD1. In germline, CDR1 is SGHRS, CDR2 YFSETQ. The CDR3 is 15 residues long. Germline trimming cut 4 bases from V and 0 bases from J; bases unmatched to any gene: 6. The CDR3 protein is CASSLLRGLSYEQYF. The CDR3 DNA follows: TGCGCCAGCAGCCTACTCAGGGGGCTCTCCTACGAGCAGTACTTC.

About this clone itself: The sample contains more than one DNA sequence encoding this CDR3. The chain combines TRBV5-1 with TRBJ2-3; 14 bases agree with TRBD2. With V trimmed by 2 bases and J by 3 bases, 2 bases remained unmatched. Germline V lookup: CDR1 SGHRS, CDR2 YFSETQ. The CDR3 length is 16 residues. In DNA, the CDR3 is TGCGCCAGCAGCTTACGACTAGCGGGGGGGACAGATACGCAGTATTTT. Translating gives CASSLRLAGGTDTQYF.

The chain employs TRBV7-8 and TRBJ1-3, with D perhaps TRBD1 (5 bases). CDR1 is SGHVS, CDR2 FQNEAQ, per germline. The CDR3 runs to 16 residues. Trimming removed 1 base from V and 4 bases from J, with 14 bases in between. CDR3 sequence (DNA): TGTGCCAGCAGCTTAGAGGGGCAGGGCGTGGGAAACACCATATATTTT. It translates to CASSLEGQGVGNTIYF.

The V call is TRBV10-3, the J call TRBJ2-7, with 7 positions matching TRBD2. CDR1 is ENHRY, CDR2 SYGVKD, per germline. J lost 3 bases, V lost 7 bases, and 6 bases had no gene match. CDR3 size: 13 residues. The CDR3 DNA is TGTGCCATCACGGGGGGTCAAGACTACGAGCAGTACTTC. The encoded protein is CAITGGQDYEQYF.

The chain combines TRBV20-1 with TRBJ2-7; 11 bases fit TRBD1. J was trimmed by 2 bases and V by 3 bases; bases with no gene match: 15. The CDR3 length is 18 residues. Germline V gene data show CDR1 as DFQATT and CDR2 as SNEGSKA (reference sequence). The CDR3 here is CSASGTGTGGLLAYEQYF. The CDR3 DNA sequence: TGCAGTGCTAGTGGGACCGGGACAGGGGGTTTGTTGGCCTACGAGCAGTACTTC.

The V call is TRBV29-1, the J call TRBJ2-1, with 9 bases lining up with TRBD2. This CDR3 contains 15 residues. The germline V gene has CDR1 SQVTM and CDR2 ANQGSEA. Unmatched junction bases numbered 12, after V lost 7 bases and J lost 5 bases. CDR3: CSGYGMLAGDNEQFF. The CDR3 nucleotides read TGCAGCGGATACGGAATGTTAGCGGGGGACAATGAGCAGTTCTTC.

The chain recombines TRBV6-5 with TRBJ1-5; TRBD1 is a possible D gene (5 bases). Per germline, CDR1 MNHEY and CDR2 SVGAGI. Between the trimmed V and J ends, which lost 5 bases and 7 bases, there was a span of 18 bases. This CDR3 is 15 amino acids long. CDR3 DNA sequence: TGTGCCAGCAGTCTCAACCAGGGTCTAGGCCAGCCCCAGCATTTT. Translating it yields CASSLNQGLGQPQHF.

This CDR3 is CASSSPRQAAPEAFF. CDR3 coding DNA: TGTGCCAGTAGTTCCCCTCGACAGGCGGCCCCTGAAGCTTTCTTT. The V call is TRBV19, the J call TRBJ1-1; TRBD1 might be the D (6 bases). Germline CDR1 is LNHDA and CDR2 is SQIVND (reference sequence). This CDR3 region has 15 residues. The ends were cut back, 5 bases at V and 6 bases at J, with 19 bases in the middle.

The chain recombines TRBV11-2 with TRBJ1-2; D is ambiguous. Trimming left V 1 base short and J 6 bases short, with 9 bases between. The CDR3 has 13 residues. Per germline, CDR1 SGHAT and CDR2 FQNNGV. CDR3 region: CASSLVLRDGYTF. The CDR3 DNA is TGTGCCAGCAGCTTAGTTCTGCGGGATGGCTACACCTTC. Combining the CDR3 with reference TRBV11-2 and TRBJ1-2 gives the whole variable domain EAGVAQSPRYKIIEKRQSVAFWCNPISGHATLYWYQQILGQGPKLLIQFQNNGVVDDSQLPKDRFSAERLKGVDSTLKIQPAKLEDSAVYLCASSLVLRDGYTFGSGTRLTVV.

The chain uses TRBV6-2 or TRBV6-3 and TRBJ2-1; TRBD2 aligns across 10 bases. This CDR3 contains 15 residues. J lost 6 bases, V lost 5 bases, and 7 bases had no gene match. The germline gives CDR1 MNHEY, CDR2 SVGEGT. As DNA, the CDR3 is TGTGCCAGCAGTCGCTATGCTAGCGGGGGCAATGAGCAGTTCTTC. This gives the protein CASSRYASGGNEQFF.

The rearrangement links TRBV11-2 to TRBJ2-1; 7 bases are shared with TRBD2. The V gene end was trimmed by 5 bases and the J gene end by 8 bases; junction bases not matched to a gene: 9. Per germline, CDR1 SGHAT and CDR2 FQNNGV. The CDR3 has 14 residues. CDR3 amino acids: CASSLGLERDEQFF. CDR3 bases: TGTGCCAGCAGCCTAGGACTAGAACGGGATGAGCAGTTCTTC.

The CDR3 protein is CASSQDIGVPSGNTIYF. The CDR3 DNA follows: TGTGCCAGCAGCCAAGACATTGGAGTACCCTCTGGAAACACCATATATTTT. This sequence joins TRBV3-1 (or the pseudogene TRBV3-2) and TRBJ1-3; no definite D call. The germline V gene encodes CDR1 LGHDT and CDR2 YNNKEL (reference sequence). V was clipped by 0 bases and J by 0 bases, with 12 bases between them. CDR3 size: 17 residues.

V gene TRBV6-1 combines with J gene TRBJ2-7; 8 bases are a match to TRBD1. Germline lookup yields CDR1 MNHNS and CDR2 SASEGT. The CDR3 loop spans 14 amino acids. Unmatched junction bases numbered 4, after V lost 4 bases and J lost 2 bases. The CDR3 sequence: CASSAAGGPYEQYF. CDR3 DNA: TGTGCCAGCAGTGCAGCAGGGGGCCCCTACGAGCAGTACTTC.

The V and J genes are TRBV6-2 or TRBV6-3 and TRBJ1-2; the D gene is possibly TRBD1 (5 bases). The V end lost 2 bases, the J end lost 0 bases, and 16 bases lay between the germline ends. The germline V gene has CDR1 MNHEY and CDR2 SVGEGT. This CDR3 has 17 amino acids. The CDR3 nucleotides are TGTGCCAGCAGTTACGGCGGGGCGATTCAAGCTAACTATGGCTACACCTTC. Residues: CASSYGGAIQANYGYTF.

The gene calls are TRBV9 and TRBJ2-7, with 7 bases fitting TRBD1. The V segment lost 4 bases and the J segment 4 bases; nucleotides outside the gene matches: 2. Germline V gene sequence: CDR1 SGDLS, CDR2 YYNGEE. CDR3 size: 12 residues. The CDR3 loop reads CASSRQGYEQYF. CDR3 coding DNA: TGTGCCAGCAGCCGACAGGGTTACGAGCAGTACTTC.

The chain couples TRBV5-1 to TRBJ1-6; D call uncertain. V lost 0 bases, J lost 6 bases, and 7 bases lay in between. In germline, CDR1 is SGHRS, CDR2 YFSETQ. The CDR3 length is 14 residues. Here the CDR3 DNA reads TGCGCCAGCAGCTTGGACACAGCTAATTCACCCCTCCACTTT. Encoded protein: CASSLDTANSPLHF.

The J gene is TRBJ2-2, the V gene TRBV7-2; 8 nucleotides match TRBD1. V was clipped by 5 bases and J by 3 bases; unmatched bases: 8. This CDR3 comprises 16 residues. The germline gives CDR1 SGHTA, CDR2 FQGNSA. CDR3 amino acids: CASSIDRGNHTGELFF. CDR3 coding DNA: TGTGCCAGCAGCATAGACAGGGGAAACCACACCGGGGAGCTGTTTTTT.